These 32 T cell receptor beta chains came from one sample sequenced in a study of radiation and T cells in renal cell carcinoma. Indicated time point: blood 2 weeks post-SBRT. Noted treatment: 15 Gy SBRT to primary tumor, nephrectomy 4 weeks later. Some clones are missing from TCRdb's copy, which holds only in-frame ones; the method was immunoSEQ multiplex PCR. The sample contains about 120,000 clones, around four fifths of which appear only once. The specimen was blood, collected from a patient whose treatment included radiotherapy and nephrectomy. These TCRs come from a woman between 55 and 75 years old with renal cell carcinoma.

The CDR3 DNA is TGTGCCAGCAGCCAAGGAGTCCCAGGGGCGGACCTCCTAGCCAAAAACATTCAGTACTTC. Residues: CASSQGVPGADLLAKNIQYF. V is TRBV4-2 and J is TRBJ2-4; TRBD1 might be the D (6 bases). The V and J ends lost 1 base and 0 bases respectively, with 22 bases between them. The CDR3 is 20 residues long. The germline V gene encodes CDR1 LGHNA and CDR2 YNFKEQ.

The CDR3 DNA follows: TGCAGCGCCTTAAGAGGGGGGATGAACACTGAAGCTTTCTTT. Translating it yields CSALRGGMNTEAFF. The chain is built from TRBV29-1 and TRBJ1-1, with D maybe TRBD1 (6 bases). V lost 7 bases and J lost 0, with 15 bases in between. Germline assignment: CDR1 SQVTM and CDR2 ANQGSEA. The CDR3 has 14 amino acids.

The chain joins TRBV29-1 to TRBJ1-2; D not certain. Germline assignment: CDR1 SQVTM and CDR2 ANQGSEA. The CDR3 spans 13 residues. The V end lost 4 bases, the J end lost 3 bases, and 12 bases lay between the germline ends. CDR3: CSVGRSGDYGYTF. DNA of the CDR3: TGCAGCGTTGGTCGATCCGGGGACTATGGCTACACCTTC.

This chain links TRBV11-1 with TRBJ2-7, with 7 bases aligning to TRBD1. Germline V gene data show CDR1 as SGHAT and CDR2 as FQDESV (reference sequence). The V gene end was trimmed by 1 base and the J gene end by 5 bases; junction bases not matched to a gene: 11. The CDR3 loop spans 16 amino acids. CDR3 DNA sequence: TGTGCCAGCAGCTTAGGCCAACTGACAGGGATACACGAGCAGTACTTC. It codes for CASSLGQLTGIHEQYF.

The V gene is TRBV5-5, the J gene TRBJ1-2, with 9 positions matching TRBD1. V shed 3 bases, J shed 3 bases, and the junction held 6 bases outside the gene matches. CDR1 is SGHKS and CDR2 is YYEKEE in the germline V gene (reference sequence). The CDR3 is 15 residues long. The CDR3 bases are TGTGCCAGCAGCTCTTTGGACAGGGGTGACTATGGCTACACCTTC. This encodes CASSSLDRGDYGYTF.

This clone has only one observation. The chain links TRBV19 to TRBJ2-3; no reliable D call. Trimming stripped 7 bases from V and 4 bases from J, with 15 bases between. The V gene's germline CDR1 is LNHDA and CDR2 SQIVND (reference sequence). The CDR3 runs 14 residues. The CDR3 coding sequence is TGTGCCAGTACCGGCCTATGGGCACCAGATACGCAGTATTTT. This sequence encodes CASTGLWAPDTQYF.

This CDR3 is CASSISWRVRNQPQHF. As DNA, the CDR3 is TGTGCCAGTAGTATTTCTTGGAGGGTACGGAATCAGCCCCAGCATTTT. The chain combines TRBV19 with TRBJ1-5; no definite D call. CDR3 size: 16 residues. Looked up from germline, CDR1 is LNHDA and CDR2 is SQIVND (reference sequence). V was clipped by 3 bases and J by 4 bases, with 16 bases between them.

The V gene is TRBV6-1, the J gene TRBJ2-7; D is undetermined. The CDR3 length is 11 residues. Germline lookup yields CDR1 MNHNS and CDR2 SASEGT. The ends were cut back, 0 bases at V and 3 bases at J, with 0 bases in the middle. The DNA for the CDR3 is TGTGCCAGCAGTGAAGCCTACGAGCAGTACTTC. It specifies CASSEAYEQYF.

The CDR3 loop is CASSPRTNYEQYF. Written as DNA, the CDR3 is TGTGCCAGCAGTCCCCGGACAAATTACGAGCAGTACTTC. V and J are TRBV27 and TRBJ2-7; tentatively, D is TRBD1 (5 bases). V dropped 5 bases and J dropped 4 bases, with 12 bases sitting between them. CDR1 and CDR2 from the germline V gene are MNHEY and SMNVEV (reference sequence). The CDR3 is 13 residues long.

The chain employs TRBV6-1 and TRBJ2-6, with 7 bases identical to TRBD1. In germline, CDR1 is MNHNS, CDR2 SASEGT. Unmatched junction bases numbered 3, after V lost 7 bases and J lost 0 bases. This CDR3 contains 15 residues. The CDR3 is CASTDRDSGANVLTF. Here the CDR3 DNA reads TGTGCCAGCACCGACAGGGACTCTGGGGCCAACGTCCTGACTTTC.

The V and J genes are TRBV2 and TRBJ1-6; TRBD1 matches 9 bases. The length of the CDR3 is 15 residues. Germline CDR1 and CDR2: SNHLY and FYNNEI. Unmatched junction bases numbered 8, after V lost 4 bases and J lost 10 bases. CDR3 loop: CASSGGDRAGSPLHF. The CDR3 region has the DNA TGTGCCAGCAGTGGAGGGGACAGGGCTGGGTCACCCCTCCACTTT.

The genes are TRBV2 and TRBJ2-6, with no clear D. The length of the CDR3 is 14 residues. Trimming took off 4 bases at V and 4 bases at J, with 8 bases between the two ends. Germline V lookup: CDR1 SNHLY, CDR2 FYNNEI. In DNA, the CDR3 is TGTGCCAGCAGTGGGACCCCGGGGGCCAACGTCCTGACTTTC. This encodes CASSGTPGANVLTF.

The chain uses TRBV6-1 and TRBJ2-7; 15 bases match TRBD2. This CDR3 has 15 residues. CDR1 MNHNS and CDR2 SASEGT come from the germline V gene. V trimming: 6 bases; J trimming: 2 bases; junction bases outside the gene matches: 2. This CDR3 is CASSGTSGGPYEQYF. The CDR3 DNA follows: TGTGCCAGCAGCGGGACTAGCGGGGGGCCCTACGAGCAGTACTTC.

The J gene is TRBJ1-2, the V gene TRBV11-2; weak D call: TRBD1 (5 bases). The CDR3 runs to 15 residues. CDR1 and CDR2 (germline): SGHAT, FQNNGV. V lost 4 bases to trimming and J lost 4 bases, with 16 bases between them. CDR3 sequence: CASSSGQVRVYGYTF. CDR3 sequence (DNA): TGTGCCAGCAGCTCTGGACAAGTGAGGGTCTATGGCTACACCTTC.

The gene calls are TRBV5-6 and TRBJ2-1; D gene unclear. Trimming pared 3 bases from V and 8 bases from J, leaving 9 bases between. Per germline, CDR1 SGHDT and CDR2 YYEEEE. The CDR3 length is 12 residues. The CDR3 loop is CASSSLGHEQFF. In nucleotides, the CDR3 is TGTGCCAGCAGCTCTCTCGGCCATGAGCAGTTCTTC.

The chain is built from TRBV5-1 and TRBJ1-1, with 8 nucleotides matching TRBD1. The germline CDR1 and CDR2 sequences are SGHRS and YFSETQ. With V trimmed by 4 bases and J by 1 base, 6 bases remained unmatched. This CDR3 comprises 15 residues. The CDR3 protein is CASSVGQGTNTEAFF. The CDR3 region has the DNA TGCGCCAGCAGCGTCGGACAGGGCACGAACACTGAAGCTTTCTTT. The full variable domain, with the rest looked up from reference TRBV5-1 and TRBJ1-1, is KAGVTQTPRYLIKTRGQQVTLSCSPISGHRSVSWYQQTPGQGLQFLFEYFSETQRNKGNFPGRFSGRQFSNSRSEMNVSTLELGDSALYLCASSVGQGTNTEAFFGQGTRLTVV.

This clone was picked up a small number of times. The V and J genes are TRBV7-9 and TRBJ1-1; D is ambiguous. The germline CDR1 and CDR2 sequences are SEHNR and FQNEAQ (reference sequence). V was pared by 5 bases and J by 3 bases, with 10 bases between. This CDR3 has 13 amino acids. DNA for the CDR3: TGTGCCAGCAGCCCATACCGGGACACTGAAGCTTTCTTT. Translation gives CASSPYRDTEAFF. Full variable domain (remainder filled in from reference TRBV7-9 and TRBJ1-1): DTGVSQNPRHKITKRGQNVTFRCDPISEHNRLYWYRQTLGQGPEFLTYFQNEAQLEKSRLLSDRFSAERPKGSFSTLEIQRTEQGDSAMYLCASSPYRDTEAFFGQGTRLTVV.

The chain recombines TRBV7-8 with TRBJ2-1, with a possible D match to TRBD2 (5 bases). CDR3 size: 14 residues. The ends were cut back, 9 bases at V and 1 base at J, with 13 bases in the middle. Germline V gene data show CDR1 as SGHVS and CDR2 as FQNEAQ. The DNA of the CDR3 is TGTGCCAGTAGTGACGGGGAATCCTACAATGAGCAGTTCTTC. This sequence encodes CASSDGESYNEQFF.

This rearrangement joins TRBV5-1 to TRBJ2-7, with 8 bases lining up with TRBD1. Germline trimming cut 4 bases from V and 2 bases from J; bases unmatched to any gene: 8. This CDR3 is built from 15 residues. In germline, CDR1 is SGHRS, CDR2 YFSETQ. The CDR3 is CASSEGQGRPYEQYF. Written as DNA, the CDR3 is TGCGCCAGCAGCGAAGGACAGGGTAGGCCCTACGAGCAGTACTTC.

This clone was seen more than once but under ten times. The chain employs TRBV19 and TRBJ1-4; D may be TRBD1 (5 bases). CDR1 LNHDA and CDR2 SQIVND come from the germline V gene (reference sequence). V shed 4 bases and J shed 7 bases, with 19 bases lying between them. CDR3 size: 16 residues. CDR3 in amino acids: CASSTPLGGRSEKLFF. DNA for the CDR3: TGTGCCAGTAGTACTCCCTTGGGGGGACGGAGTGAAAAACTGTTTTTT.

This clone was seen a handful of times. The CDR3 sequence: CASSDPETEAFF. Written as DNA, the CDR3 is TGTGCCAGCAGTGACCCGGAGACTGAAGCTTTCTTT. The genes are TRBV6-5 and TRBJ1-1; D unclear. This CDR3 contains 12 residues. V was clipped by 5 bases and J by 5 bases, with 9 bases between them. Germline CDR1 reads MNHEY; CDR2 reads SVGAGI.

This clone appeared once. The gene calls are TRBV7-9 and TRBJ1-1; TRBD1 is a possible D gene (6 bases). Trimming cost V 4 bases and J 4 bases, with 22 bases left between them. The CDR3 consists of 17 residues. CDR1 SEHNR and CDR2 FQNEAQ come from the germline V gene (reference sequence). DNA for the CDR3: TGTGCCAGCAGCTCCCTGGGGGGGGGCCCCCGAAGCACTGAAGCTTTCTTT. It codes for CASSSLGGGPRSTEAFF.

This clone was observed at least ten times. The chain employs TRBV6-1 and TRBJ2-2, with D perhaps matching TRBD1 (5 bases). Germline V CDR1 and CDR2: MNHNS, SASEGT. This CDR3 comprises 14 residues. V dropped 7 bases and J dropped 1 base, with 10 bases sitting between them. CDR3 bases: TGTGCCAGCACCCTGGGGCAGAACACCGGGGAGCTGTTTTTT. It translates to CASTLGQNTGELFF.

The gene calls are TRBV4-1 and TRBJ2-5; 10 bases map to TRBD1. This CDR3 region has 15 residues. The germline V gene encodes CDR1 MGHRA and CDR2 YSYEKL. After removal of 2 bases from V and 4 bases from J, the junction contained 4 bases not matched to a gene. CDR3 coding DNA: TGCGCCAGCAGCCAACCTGGACAGGGGGTAGAGACCCAGTACTTC. As protein: CASSQPGQGVETQYF.

The chain recombines TRBV6-5 with TRBJ1-4, with 7 bases that match TRBD1. CDR1 and CDR2 (germline): MNHEY, SVGAGI. The CDR3 sequence is 13 residues long. With 5 bases clipped from V and 10 bases from J, the junction kept 7 bases outside the gene matches. This CDR3 reads CASSDLRGGKLFF. The CDR3 DNA reads as TGTGCCAGCAGTGACCTCAGGGGGGGAAAACTGTTTTTT.

This chain joins TRBV9 and TRBJ1-2; D might be TRBD1 (6 bases). In germline, CDR1 is SGDLS, CDR2 YYNGEE. The CDR3 has 14 residues. The V gene lost 6 bases and the J gene lost 4 bases, with 16 bases spanning the gap. CDR3: CASNRGGEGYGYTF. The CDR3, as DNA: TGTGCCAGCAACAGAGGGGGGGAAGGCTATGGCTACACCTTC.

The CDR3 DNA reads as TGTGCCAGCAGCTTTGCCGGTCCTGGAAACACCATATATTTT. It encodes CASSFAGPGNTIYF. This chain joins TRBV7-8 and TRBJ1-3; D not certain. V lost 3 bases and J lost 2, with 8 bases in between. This CDR3 comprises 14 residues. Germline V lookup: CDR1 SGHVS, CDR2 FQNEAQ.

As for this clone: Other DNA sequences in the same sample also yield this CDR3. The V gene is TRBV6-1, the J gene TRBJ2-7; weak D call: TRBD1 (6 bases). Trimming pared 7 bases from V and 2 bases from J, leaving 12 bases between. This CDR3 has 13 residues. CDR1 and CDR2 (germline): MNHNS, SASEGT. The chain's CDR3 is CASNREIPYEQYF. As DNA, the CDR3 is TGTGCCAGCAACAGGGAGATACCCTACGAGCAGTACTTC.

This clone showed up just once. The chain couples TRBV9 to TRBJ2-5; 11 nucleotides match TRBD2. Germline trimming cut 4 bases from V and 4 bases from J; bases unmatched to any gene: 9. The length of the CDR3 is 16 residues. CDR1 is SGDLS, CDR2 YYNGEE, per germline. Here the CDR3 reads CASSSLAGGPPETQYF. The CDR3, as DNA: TGTGCCAGCAGCTCCCTAGCGGGGGGCCCCCCAGAGACCCAGTACTTC.

V gene TRBV6-5 combines with J gene TRBJ1-1; TRBD1 agrees at 8 bases. This CDR3 region has 14 residues. Germline loops: CDR1 MNHEY, CDR2 SVGAGI. Trimming removed 6 bases from V and 5 bases from J; junction bases left unmatched: 8. CDR3 amino acids: CASSINTGGTEAFF. The CDR3 DNA is TGTGCCAGCAGCATAAATACAGGGGGAACTGAAGCTTTCTTT.

There are a few counts of this clone. J is TRBJ2-2 and V is TRBV19; 9 bases align to TRBD1. The V and J ends lost 9 bases and 3 bases, in that order; junction bases with no gene match: 5. This CDR3 is built from 14 residues. Germline lookup yields CDR1 LNHDA and CDR2 SQIVND (reference sequence). The CDR3 sequence is CASLGQGYTGELFF. The CDR3 region has the DNA TGTGCCAGCTTAGGACAGGGGTACACCGGGGAGCTGTTTTTT.

The chain uses TRBV6-6 and TRBJ2-7; tentative D call: TRBD1 (6 bases). CDR3 length: 14 residues. Germline lookup yields CDR1 MNHNY and CDR2 SVGAGI (reference sequence). Trimming cost V 7 bases and J 0 bases, with 13 bases left between them. This CDR3 reads CASTWDNLSYEQYF. The CDR3 coding sequence is TGTGCCAGCACCTGGGACAACCTCTCCTACGAGCAGTACTTC.